The clone carrying this T cell receptor beta chain turned up a few times. TCRdb used MiXCR to reprocess the 5' RACE reads, holding one entry per CDR3 protein. Of 1,800,000 or so distinct CDR3 sequences in the sample, around a third were seen once. These data originate in a study of identical twins. Specimen: cord blood. This clonotype originated in a newborn girl in good health.

As DNA, the CDR3 is TGTGCCAGCAGCCTAAGAACTACTAGGACCAGTAACAATGAGCAGTTCTTC. Translated, it gives CASSLRTTRTSNNEQFF. V and J are TRBV3-1 and TRBJ2-1; D is perhaps TRBD2 (5 bases). Germline CDR1 is LGHDT and CDR2 is YNNKEL (reference sequence). The CDR3 length is 17 residues. V lost 4 bases to trimming and J lost 5 bases, with 21 bases between them.